A single sample gave rise to the 32 T cell receptor beta chains below, sequenced in a study of cytomegalovirus exposure and HLA in healthy donors. Researchers ran the PCR with 60 Vbeta and 13 Jbeta primers. Some clones are missing from TCRdb's copy, which holds only in-frame ones; the method was immunoSEQ multiplex PCR. The data contain 76,000 or so clones, roughly 73% of them seen just once; the ten biggest clones take up about 16%. Sequenced: PBMCs. These receptors were collected from a woman between 40 and 50 years old in good health and CMV-seropositive.

The chain combines TRBV6-1 with TRBJ2-6; D is possibly TRBD1 (5 bases). The V gene lost 6 bases and the J gene lost 0 bases, with 6 bases spanning the gap. This CDR3 is built from 14 residues. CDR1 and CDR2 (germline): MNHNS, SASEGT. The CDR3 is CASRTASGANVLTF. CDR3 DNA sequence: TGTGCCAGCAGGACAGCCTCTGGGGCCAACGTCCTGACTTTC.

V usage is TRBV28 and J usage is TRBJ2-7; no reliable D call. Germline V CDR1 and CDR2: MDHEN, SYDVKM. Trimming shortened V by 3 bases and J by 1 base, and 16 bases separated the two germline ends. CDR3 length: 16 residues. CDR3 sequence (DNA): TGTGCCAGCAGTTTGGTTACAGAGCCTTTTTCCTACGAGCAGTACTTC. Translation gives CASSLVTEPFSYEQYF.

The chain employs TRBV9 and TRBJ1-4, with 11 bases that match TRBD1. This CDR3 region has 15 residues. Unmatched junction bases numbered 3, after V lost 0 bases and J lost 8 bases. CDR1 SGDLS and CDR2 YYNGEE come from the germline V gene. CDR3 loop: CASSVVGTGGEKLFF. The CDR3 DNA reads TGTGCCAGCAGCGTAGTGGGGACAGGGGGAGAAAAACTGTTTTTT.

The rearrangement uses TRBV30 and TRBJ1-2; D not certain. With 0 bases removed from V and 0 bases from J, the gap between germline ends came to 5 bases. This CDR3 contains 13 residues. Per the germline V gene, CDR1 is GTSNPN and CDR2 is SVGIG (reference sequence). The chain's CDR3 is CAWSVPANYGYTF. The CDR3 DNA is TGTGCCTGGAGTGTACCAGCTAACTATGGCTACACCTTC. Drawing the rest from reference TRBV30 and TRBJ1-2, the complete variable domain is SQTIHQWPATLVQPVGSPLSLECTVEGTSNPNLYWYRQAAGRGLQLLFYSVGIGQISSEVPQNLSASRPQDRQFILSSKKLLLSDSGFYLCAWSVPANYGYTFGSGTRLTVV.

The chain has TRBV29-1 and TRBJ1-1; tentative D call: TRBD1 (5 bases). CDR1 SQVTM and CDR2 ANQGSEA come from the germline V gene. The ends were cut back, 7 bases at V and 0 bases at J, with 15 bases in the middle. CDR3 length equals 14 residues. The CDR3 loop is CSAAGQLLNTEAFF. Written as DNA, the CDR3 is TGCAGCGCCGCCGGACAATTACTGAACACTGAAGCTTTCTTT. Supplemented by reference TRBV29-1 and TRBJ1-1, the full variable domain reads SAVISQKPSRDICQRGTSLTIQCQVDSQVTMMFWYRQQPGQSLTLIATANQGSEATYESGFVIDKFPISRPNLTFSTLTVSNMSPEDSSIYLCSAAGQLLNTEAFFGQGTRLTVV.

The chain recombines TRBV5-4 with TRBJ1-2; D is ambiguous. This CDR3 is built from 13 residues. Between the trimmed V and J ends, which lost 0 bases and 3 bases, there was a span of 6 bases. Looked up from germline, CDR1 is SGHNT and CDR2 is YYREEE (reference sequence). The DNA for the CDR3 is TGTGCCAGCAGCTTGGGACATGACTATGGCTACACCTTC. This sequence encodes CASSLGHDYGYTF.

The chain uses TRBV6-5 and TRBJ1-1; D gene uncertain. The CDR3 totals 15 residues. Germline V gives CDR1 MNHEY, CDR2 SVGAGI. Trimming shortened V by 4 bases and J by 2 bases, and 14 bases separated the two germline ends. The CDR3 bases are TGTGCCAGCAGTTTACGGGGAAGCGGTAACACTGAAGCTTTCTTT. Amino acids: CASSLRGSGNTEAFF.

The chain joins TRBV6-5 to TRBJ1-1; D is unresolved. Trimming took 2 bases from V and 4 from J, leaving 11 bases between them. The germline gives CDR1 MNHEY, CDR2 SVGAGI. The CDR3 spans 14 residues. The CDR3 spells CASSYEDSGTEAFF. DNA of the CDR3: TGTGCCAGCAGTTACGAAGATTCCGGCACTGAAGCTTTCTTT.

V usage is TRBV2 and J usage is TRBJ2-7, with D possibly TRBD1 on 6 matching bases. The CDR3 consists of 15 residues. Germline loops: CDR1 SNHLY, CDR2 FYNNEI. V was trimmed by 6 bases and J by 3 bases, leaving 18 bases between them. CDR3 DNA sequence: TGTGCCAGCAGCGCCAACACAGGGTTCGTCTACGAGCAGTACTTC. It yields the protein CASSANTGFVYEQYF.

The CDR3 DNA sequence: TGTGCCAGCAGTCCACGGACAGGGGGCTACGAGCAGTACTTC. Protein product: CASSPRTGGYEQYF. The chain employs TRBV6-6 and TRBJ2-7, with 10 bases that match TRBD1. The CDR3 runs 14 residues. From germline, CDR1 is MNHNY and CDR2 SVGAGI (reference sequence). J gave up 3 bases and V 5 bases, and 4 bases lay outside the gene matches.

The chain has TRBV28 and TRBJ1-2; 7 bases match TRBD1. This CDR3 has 14 amino acids. V lost 6 bases to trimming and J lost 8 bases; unmatched junction nucleotides: 12. CDR1 and CDR2 (germline): MDHEN, SYDVKM. DNA for the CDR3: TGTGCCAGCAGAACGGAGGGCAGGGGGAGCGGCTACACCTTC. Amino acid sequence: CASRTEGRGSGYTF.

V and J are TRBV7-9 and TRBJ1-6, with D perhaps TRBD1 (5 bases). The CDR3 is made up of 13 amino acids. Trimming removed 11 bases at V and 9 bases at J, with 17 bases between. From germline, CDR1 is SEHNR and CDR2 FQNEAQ (reference sequence). The CDR3 coding sequence is TGTGCCTACCTGGGAGGGGAGGGTTCACCCCTCCACTTT. Protein: CAYLGGEGSPLHF.

This rearrangement joins TRBV4-3 to TRBJ1-4, with D possibly matching TRBD1 (5 bases). Trimming removed 2 bases from V and 4 bases from J, with 14 bases in between. The CDR3 loop spans 16 amino acids. CDR1 is LGHNA, CDR2 YSLEER, per germline. The CDR3 DNA follows: TGCGCCAGCAGCCAACCTACAGGTGGCGTTAATGAAAAACTGTTTTTT. This gives the protein CASSQPTGGVNEKLFF.

The chain couples TRBV7-8 to TRBJ1-5; TRBD1 agrees at 8 bases. This CDR3 contains 18 residues. Germline CDR1 is SGHVS and CDR2 is FQNEAQ. The trim removed 5 bases at V and 2 bases at J, leaving 14 bases unmatched. CDR3 bases: TGTGCCAGCAGCCTCAGGGACAGGCGCCAACCTGGCAATCAGCCCCAGCATTTT. Amino acid sequence: CASSLRDRRQPGNQPQHF.

Concerning this clone: Other DNA sequences of this sample code for an identical CDR3. The J gene is TRBJ2-7, the V gene TRBV29-1; 13 nucleotides align to TRBD2. Losses at the gene ends were 6 bases for V and 5 bases for J; bases not matched to a gene: 4. The germline V gene encodes CDR1 SQVTM and CDR2 ANQGSEA. CDR3 length: 13 amino acids. CDR3 amino acids: CSVLGLAGHEQYF. The CDR3 nucleotides read TGCAGCGTCTTGGGACTAGCGGGACACGAGCAGTACTTC.

The V call is TRBV30, the J call TRBJ1-1; no clear D gene. Germline V lookup: CDR1 GTSNPN, CDR2 SVGIG (reference sequence). Trimming shortened V by 5 bases and J by 5 bases, and 21 bases separated the two germline ends. The CDR3 contains 15 residues. The CDR3 loop is CAWVRGGRIRTEAFF. The CDR3 DNA reads TGTGCCTGGGTTCGGGGAGGCAGAATAAGGACTGAAGCTTTCTTT.

The V and J genes are TRBV19 and TRBJ2-1, with D hard to call. Germline-derived CDR1 and CDR2 are LNHDA and SQIVND (reference sequence). This CDR3 has 11 residues. Deletions cut 5 bases from V and 7 bases from J, with 6 bases between. The CDR3, as DNA: TGTGCCAGTAGTTCAACTAATGAGCAGTTCTTC. Translated, it gives CASSSTNEQFF.

This chain connects TRBV27 to TRBJ2-1; tentatively, D is TRBD2 (5 bases). V lost 10 bases, J lost 7 bases, and 23 bases lay in between. The CDR3 sequence is 15 residues long. Germline V gene lookup returns CDR1 MNHEY and CDR2 SMNVEV (reference sequence). CDR3 bases: TGTGCCACTAAGCGTGGACTCACGACGAAGAATGAGCAGTTCTTC. Its translation is CATKRGLTTKNEQFF.

V usage is TRBV29-1 and J usage is TRBJ2-5; TRBD2 matches 10 bases. The DNA matches TRBJ2-7 better at its end, which makes the J call doubtful. Germline CDR1 and CDR2: SQVTM and ANQGSEA. The length of the CDR3 is 14 residues. The CDR3 coding sequence is TGCAGCGTGAGCGGTAGCGGGAGGAAGTACGAGCAGTACTTC. This codes for CSVSGSGRKYEQYF.

The chain couples TRBV27 to TRBJ2-1; D not certain. The CDR3 runs to 12 residues. V lost 7 bases, J lost 9 bases, and 13 bases lay in between. Germline values: CDR1 MNHEY, CDR2 SMNVEV (reference sequence). The CDR3 DNA reads TGTGCCAGCACGAATCTAGGTGGTGAGCAGTTCTTC. Translating it yields CASTNLGGEQFF.

J is TRBJ2-5 and V is TRBV6-1; TRBD2 might be the D (5 bases). The CDR3 extends over 14 amino acids. The germline gives CDR1 MNHNS, CDR2 SASEGT. Trimming took 1 base from V and 5 from J, leaving 11 bases between them. CDR3 amino acids: CASSEGTGRETQYF. The CDR3 DNA sequence: TGTGCCAGCAGTGAAGGGACTGGAAGGGAGACCCAGTACTTC.

This clone showed up just a few times. The J gene is TRBJ1-4, the V gene TRBV5-1; no definite D call. CDR1 and CDR2 from the germline V gene are SGHRS and YFSETQ. CDR3 size: 16 residues. V gave up 4 bases and J gave up 7 bases, with 20 bases separating them. The CDR3 is CASSPVGVGMSEKLFF. The DNA for the CDR3 is TGCGCCAGCAGCCCGGTCGGGGTAGGGATGAGTGAAAAACTGTTTTTT.

In the case of this clone: The junction shows a germline mismatch at one end, possibly a read error. The rearrangement uses TRBV7-7 and TRBJ2-1; TRBD2 matches at 8 bases. CDR1 is SSHAT and CDR2 is FNYEAQ in the germline V gene (reference sequence). This CDR3 contains 13 residues. DNA of the CDR3: TGTGCTAGCAGCTCTGAGCGGGGGAATGAGCAGTTCTTC. This sequence encodes CASSSERGNEQFF. The variable domain in full, with the rest retrieved from reference TRBV7-7 and TRBJ2-1, is GAGVSQSPRYKVTKRGQDVTLRCDPISSHATLYWYQQALGQGPEFLTYFNYEAQPDKSGLPSDRFSAERPEGSISTLTIQRTEQRDSAMYRCASSSERGNEQFFGPGTRLTVL.

The chain combines TRBV5-1 with TRBJ2-1; tentative D call: TRBD2 (6 bases). There are 16 residues in the CDR3. Trimming left V 5 bases short and J 0 bases short, with 15 bases between. Germline V gene sequence: CDR1 SGHRS, CDR2 YFSETQ. CDR3 region: CASRGGTLSSYNEQFF. As DNA, the CDR3 is TGCGCCAGCAGAGGCGGGACGCTTAGCTCCTACAATGAGCAGTTCTTC.

V usage is TRBV6-6 and J usage is TRBJ2-7; 8 bases match TRBD1. J was trimmed by 2 bases and V by 8 bases; bases with no gene match: 14. The CDR3 consists of 16 residues. The germline gives CDR1 MNHNY, CDR2 SVGAGI (reference sequence). The CDR3 region has the DNA TGTGCCAGCGGAAAATATCCACGACAGGGGCCCTACGAGCAGTACTTC. Its protein is CASGKYPRQGPYEQYF.

V usage is TRBV10-3 and J usage is TRBJ1-6; 7 positions match TRBD1. V lost 3 bases and J lost 7; bases outside the gene matches: 6. The CDR3 has 15 amino acids. Per the germline V gene, CDR1 is ENHRY and CDR2 is SYGVKD. As DNA, the CDR3 is TGTGCCATCAGTGACGTCGACAGGGTAAATTCACCCCTCCACTTT. It translates to CAISDVDRVNSPLHF.

This clone was seen a few times. J is TRBJ1-6 and V is TRBV29-1; 7 bases map to TRBD1. Per germline, CDR1 SQVTM and CDR2 ANQGSEA. V lost 6 bases and J lost 5; bases outside the gene matches: 4. The CDR3 runs 13 residues. Here the CDR3 reads CSVRTGNNSPLHF. CDR3 DNA: TGCAGCGTACGGACAGGCAATAATTCACCCCTCCACTTT.

The chain recombines TRBV29-1 with TRBJ2-5, with D uncertain. With 7 bases removed from V and 1 base from J, the gap between germline ends came to 13 bases. CDR1 and CDR2 from the germline V gene are SQVTM and ANQGSEA. CDR3 length: 13 residues. The DNA of the CDR3 is TGCAGCGCCCGAGGCTCAGCCCAAGAGACCCAGTACTTC. It translates to CSARGSAQETQYF.

A single count supports this clone. The chain carries TRBV28 and TRBJ2-7; tentative D call: TRBD1 (6 bases). Germline CDR1 and CDR2: MDHEN and SYDVKM. This CDR3 is built from 15 residues. Trimming removed 4 bases at V and 3 bases at J, with 16 bases between. CDR3 in amino acids: CASSWGTTPLYEQYF. The CDR3 region has the DNA TGTGCCAGCAGTTGGGGGACAACCCCTCTCTACGAGCAGTACTTC.

This chain connects TRBV15 to TRBJ2-3; 10 nucleotides line up with TRBD1. With 1 base clipped from V and 4 bases from J, the junction kept 5 bases outside the gene matches. This CDR3 is 16 amino acids long. Germline assignment: CDR1 LNHNV and CDR2 YYDKDF (reference sequence). CDR3 amino acids: CATSRGDRGRSDTQYF. For the CDR3, the DNA is TGTGCCACCAGCAGAGGAGACAGGGGGCGATCAGATACGCAGTATTTT.

This chain links TRBV19 with TRBJ2-5, with 9 bases matching TRBD2. CDR1 is LNHDA, CDR2 SQIVND, per germline (reference sequence). J was trimmed by 4 bases and V by 6 bases; bases with no gene match: 9. This CDR3 is 15 amino acids long. CDR3 DNA: TGTGCCAGTAGCCTCCTCGGGACTAGCTTAGAGACCCAGTACTTC. It translates to CASSLLGTSLETQYF.

V is TRBV5-4 and J is TRBJ2-7; 9 positions agree with TRBD1. The V segment lost 4 bases and the J segment 3 bases; nucleotides outside the gene matches: 5. Germline values: CDR1 SGHNT, CDR2 YYREEE (reference sequence). The CDR3 is 14 residues long. The DNA of the CDR3 is TGTGCCAGCAGCCGGGACAGGGCCTTCTACGAGCAGTACTTC. Protein product: CASSRDRAFYEQYF.